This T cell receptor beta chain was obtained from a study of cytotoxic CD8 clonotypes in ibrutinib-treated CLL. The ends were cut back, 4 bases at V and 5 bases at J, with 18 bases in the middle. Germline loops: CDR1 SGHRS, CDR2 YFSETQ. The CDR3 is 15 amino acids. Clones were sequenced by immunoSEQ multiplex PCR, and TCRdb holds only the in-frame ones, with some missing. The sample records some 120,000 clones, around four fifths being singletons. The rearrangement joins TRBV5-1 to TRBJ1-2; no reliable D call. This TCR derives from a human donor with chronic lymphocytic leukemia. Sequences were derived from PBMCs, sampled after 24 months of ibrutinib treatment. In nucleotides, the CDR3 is TGCGCCAGCAGCCCCGATGTATCAGCCTCATATGGCTACACCTTC. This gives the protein CASSPDVSASYGYTF.